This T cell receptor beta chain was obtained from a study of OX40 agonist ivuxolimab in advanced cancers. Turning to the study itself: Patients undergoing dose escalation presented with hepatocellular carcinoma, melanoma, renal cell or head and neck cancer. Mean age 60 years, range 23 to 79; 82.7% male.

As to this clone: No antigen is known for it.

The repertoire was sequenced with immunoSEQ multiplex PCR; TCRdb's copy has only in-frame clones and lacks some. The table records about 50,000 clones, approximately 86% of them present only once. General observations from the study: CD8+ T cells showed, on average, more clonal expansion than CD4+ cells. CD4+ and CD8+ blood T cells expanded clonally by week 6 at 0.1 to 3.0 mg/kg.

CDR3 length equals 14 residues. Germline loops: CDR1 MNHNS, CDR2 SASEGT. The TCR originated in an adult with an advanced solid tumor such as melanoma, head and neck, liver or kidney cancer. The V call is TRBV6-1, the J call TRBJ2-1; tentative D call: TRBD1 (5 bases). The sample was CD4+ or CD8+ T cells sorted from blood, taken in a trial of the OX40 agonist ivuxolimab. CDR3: CAALGLGSYNEQFF. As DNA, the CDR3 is TGTGCTGCCCTGGGGCTAGGCTCCTACAATGAGCAGTTCTTC.